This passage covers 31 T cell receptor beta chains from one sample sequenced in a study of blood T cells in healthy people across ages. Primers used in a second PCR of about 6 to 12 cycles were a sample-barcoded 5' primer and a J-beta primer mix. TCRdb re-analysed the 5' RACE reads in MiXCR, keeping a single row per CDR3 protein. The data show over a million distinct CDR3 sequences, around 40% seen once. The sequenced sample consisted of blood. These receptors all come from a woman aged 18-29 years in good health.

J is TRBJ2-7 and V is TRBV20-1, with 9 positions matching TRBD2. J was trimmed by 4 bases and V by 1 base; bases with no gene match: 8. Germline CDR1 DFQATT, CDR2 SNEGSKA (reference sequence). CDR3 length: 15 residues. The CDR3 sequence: CSARANSGSRYEQYF. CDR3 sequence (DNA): TGCAGTGCTAGAGCAAATAGCGGGAGCAGGTACGAGCAGTACTTC.

CDR3 region: CASSGPPGTGCDYGYTF. DNA for the CDR3: TGTGCCAGCAGCGGACCCCCCGGGACAGGGTGTGACTATGGCTACACCTTC. The V gene is TRBV21-1, the J gene TRBJ1-2; no check of the table's D call, TRBD1, against the DNA was made. TRBV21-1 counts as a pseudogene. The CDR3 has 17 residues.

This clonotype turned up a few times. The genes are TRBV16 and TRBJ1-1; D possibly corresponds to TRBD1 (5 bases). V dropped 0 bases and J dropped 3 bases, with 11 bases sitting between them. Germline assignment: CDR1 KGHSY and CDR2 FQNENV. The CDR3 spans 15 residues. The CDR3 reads CASSQSGQGDTEAFF. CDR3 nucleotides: TGTGCCAGCAGCCAATCGGGTCAGGGTGACACTGAAGCTTTCTTT.

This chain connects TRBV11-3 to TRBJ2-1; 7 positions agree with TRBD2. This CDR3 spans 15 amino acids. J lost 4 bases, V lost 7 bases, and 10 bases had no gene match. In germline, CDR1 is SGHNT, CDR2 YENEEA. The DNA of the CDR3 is TGTGCCAGCACCCACCTGGCGGGAGTATACAATGAGCAGTTCTTC. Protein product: CASTHLAGVYNEQFF. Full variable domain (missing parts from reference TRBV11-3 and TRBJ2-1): EAGVVQSPRYKIIEKKQPVAFWCNPISGHNTLYWYLQNLGQGPELLIRYENEEAVDDSQLPKDRFSAERLKGVDSTLKIQPAELGDSAVYLCASTHLAGVYNEQFFGPGTRLTVL.

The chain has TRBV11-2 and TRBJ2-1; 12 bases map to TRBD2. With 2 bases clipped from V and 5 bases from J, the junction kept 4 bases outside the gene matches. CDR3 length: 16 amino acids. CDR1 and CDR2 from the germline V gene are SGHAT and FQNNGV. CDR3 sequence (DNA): TGTGCCAGCAGCTTACTAGCGGGGGGGATTAACAATGAGCAGTTCTTC. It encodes CASSLLAGGINNEQFF.

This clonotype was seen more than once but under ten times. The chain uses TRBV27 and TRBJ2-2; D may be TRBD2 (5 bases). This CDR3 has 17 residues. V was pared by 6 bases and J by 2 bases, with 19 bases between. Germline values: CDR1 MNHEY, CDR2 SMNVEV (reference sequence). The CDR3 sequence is CASSLLGLAANTGELFF. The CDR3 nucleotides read TGTGCCAGCAGCCTCCTGGGTCTAGCAGCAAACACCGGGGAGCTGTTTTTT.

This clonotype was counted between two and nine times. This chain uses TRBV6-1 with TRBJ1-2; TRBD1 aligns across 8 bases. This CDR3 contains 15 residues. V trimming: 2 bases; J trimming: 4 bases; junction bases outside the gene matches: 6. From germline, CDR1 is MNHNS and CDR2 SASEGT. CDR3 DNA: TGTGCCAGCAGTGAATTCGCAGGGGGCTCCTATGGCTACACCTTC. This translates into CASSEFAGGSYGYTF.

The CDR3 DNA is TGCGCCAGCAGCAAGAGGGGAAGGACAGACCGTTACAATGAGCAGTTCTTC. Translation: CASSKRGRTDRYNEQFF. The chain carries TRBV4-3 and TRBJ2-1; TRBD1 might be the D (6 bases). Deletions cut 5 bases from V and 4 bases from J, with 21 bases between. The CDR3 runs to 17 residues. Germline V CDR1 and CDR2: LGHNA, YSLEER.

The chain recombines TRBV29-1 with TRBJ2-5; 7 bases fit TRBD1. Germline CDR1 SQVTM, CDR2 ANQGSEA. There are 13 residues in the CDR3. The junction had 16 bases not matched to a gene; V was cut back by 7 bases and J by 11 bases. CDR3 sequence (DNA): TGCAGCGGACAGGGTAGCGCCTACAATGAGCAGTACTTC. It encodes CSGQGSAYNEQYF.

CDR3 DNA: TGCAGTGCTACACCTGCGGGCCTTCGGGAAAAACTGTTTTTT. Translating it yields CSATPAGLREKLFF. This chain joins TRBV20-1 and TRBJ1-4; D remains ambiguous. CDR3 length: 14 residues. In germline, CDR1 is DFQATT, CDR2 SNEGSKA (reference sequence). Trimming removed 4 bases from V and 8 bases from J, with 17 bases in between.

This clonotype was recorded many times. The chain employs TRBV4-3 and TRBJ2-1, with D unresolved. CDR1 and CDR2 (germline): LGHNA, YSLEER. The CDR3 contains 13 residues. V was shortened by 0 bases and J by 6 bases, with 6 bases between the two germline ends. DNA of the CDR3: TGCGCCAGCAGCCAAGACTGGAGCAATGAGCAGTTCTTC. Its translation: CASSQDWSNEQFF.

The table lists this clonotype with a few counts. The CDR3 DNA reads TGTGCCAGCAGCTTAATCGGGGCACCTGACACCTTC. It translates to CASSLIGAPDTF. The chain recombines TRBV7-2 with TRBJ1-2, with D perhaps matching TRBD1 (5 bases). Germline assignment: CDR1 SGHTA and CDR2 FQGNSA. V gave up 2 bases and J gave up 12 bases, with 13 bases separating them. The CDR3 loop spans 12 amino acids.

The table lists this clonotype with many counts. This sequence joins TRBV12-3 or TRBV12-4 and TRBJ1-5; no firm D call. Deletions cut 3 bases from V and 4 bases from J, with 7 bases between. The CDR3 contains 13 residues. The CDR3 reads CASSFGDNQPQHF. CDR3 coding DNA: TGTGCCAGCAGTTTTGGGGATAATCAGCCCCAGCATTTT.

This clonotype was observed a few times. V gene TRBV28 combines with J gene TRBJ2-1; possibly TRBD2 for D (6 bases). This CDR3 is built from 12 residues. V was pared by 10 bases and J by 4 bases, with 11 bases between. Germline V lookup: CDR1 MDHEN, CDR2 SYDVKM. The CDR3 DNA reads TGTGCCACCAAGACTAGTTACAATGAGCAGTTCTTC. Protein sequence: CATKTSYNEQFF.

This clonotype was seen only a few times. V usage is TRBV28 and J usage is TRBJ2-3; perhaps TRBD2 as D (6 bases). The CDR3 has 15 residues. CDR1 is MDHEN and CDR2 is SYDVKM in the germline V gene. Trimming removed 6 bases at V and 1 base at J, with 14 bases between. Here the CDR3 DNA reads TGTGCCAGCAGCTTGGGGGGAGTGGGCACAGATACGCAGTATTTT. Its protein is CASSLGGVGTDTQYF. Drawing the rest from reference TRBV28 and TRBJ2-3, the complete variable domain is DVKVTQSSRYLVKRTGEKVFLECVQDMDHENMFWYRQDPGLGLRLIYFSYDVKMKEKGDIPEGYSVSREKKERFSLILESASTNQTSMYLCASSLGGVGTDTQYFGPGTRLTVL.

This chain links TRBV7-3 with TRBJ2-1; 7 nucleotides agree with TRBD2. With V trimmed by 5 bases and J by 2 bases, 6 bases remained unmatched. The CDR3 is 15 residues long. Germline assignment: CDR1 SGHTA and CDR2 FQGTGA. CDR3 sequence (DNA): TGTGCCAGCAGCACTCCAGGGACTACCTACAATGAGCAGTTCTTC. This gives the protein CASSTPGTTYNEQFF. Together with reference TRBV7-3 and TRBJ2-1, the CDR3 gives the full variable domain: GAGVSQTPSNKVTEKGKYVELRCDPISGHTALYWYRQSLGQGPEFLIYFQGTGAADDSGLPNDRFFAVRPEGSVSTLKIQRTERGDSAVYLCASSTPGTTYNEQFFGPGTRLTVL.

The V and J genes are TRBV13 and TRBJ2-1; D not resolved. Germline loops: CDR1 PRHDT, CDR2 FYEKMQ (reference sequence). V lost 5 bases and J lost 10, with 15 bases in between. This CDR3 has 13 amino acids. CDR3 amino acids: CASSQTWSSEQFF. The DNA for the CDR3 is TGTGCCAGCAGCCAAACTTGGAGTTCCGAGCAGTTCTTC.

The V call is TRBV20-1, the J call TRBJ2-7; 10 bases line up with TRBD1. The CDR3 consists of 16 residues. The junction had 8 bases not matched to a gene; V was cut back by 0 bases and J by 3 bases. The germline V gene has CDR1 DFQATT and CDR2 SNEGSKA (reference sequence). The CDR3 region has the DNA TGCAGTGCTAGAGATTGGGGACAGGGGCTAGTCTACGAGCAGTACTTC. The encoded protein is CSARDWGQGLVYEQYF.

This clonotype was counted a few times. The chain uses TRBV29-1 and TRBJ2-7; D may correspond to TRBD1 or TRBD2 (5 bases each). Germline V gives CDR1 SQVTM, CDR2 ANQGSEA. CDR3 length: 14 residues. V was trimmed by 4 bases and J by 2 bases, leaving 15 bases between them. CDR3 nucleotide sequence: TGCAGCGTTGGGGGACGGAATGACCCCTACGAGCAGTACTTC. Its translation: CSVGGRNDPYEQYF.

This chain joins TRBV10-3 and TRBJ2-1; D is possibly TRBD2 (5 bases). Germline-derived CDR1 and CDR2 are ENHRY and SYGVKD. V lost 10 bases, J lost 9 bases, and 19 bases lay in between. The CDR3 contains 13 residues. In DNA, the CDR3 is TGTGCCAGTGCGGCGGCAGCGGACTTTGAGCAGTTCTTC. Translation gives CASAAAADFEQFF.

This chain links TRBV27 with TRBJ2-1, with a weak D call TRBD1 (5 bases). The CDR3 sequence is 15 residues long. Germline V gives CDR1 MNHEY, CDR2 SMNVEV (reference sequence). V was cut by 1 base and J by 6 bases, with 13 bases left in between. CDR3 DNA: TGTGCCAGCAGTTTATACCTCGCGCAGGGCAATGAGCAGTTCTTC. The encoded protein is CASSLYLAQGNEQFF.

CDR3 loop: CSATTRGVYNEQFF. The DNA for the CDR3 is TGCAGTGCTACAACTAGGGGAGTATACAATGAGCAGTTCTTC. The chain couples TRBV20-1 to TRBJ2-1; either TRBD1 or TRBD2 may supply D (5 bases each). Germline loops: CDR1 DFQATT, CDR2 SNEGSKA (reference sequence). The CDR3 is made up of 14 amino acids. V lost 4 bases to trimming and J lost 4 bases, with 14 bases between them.

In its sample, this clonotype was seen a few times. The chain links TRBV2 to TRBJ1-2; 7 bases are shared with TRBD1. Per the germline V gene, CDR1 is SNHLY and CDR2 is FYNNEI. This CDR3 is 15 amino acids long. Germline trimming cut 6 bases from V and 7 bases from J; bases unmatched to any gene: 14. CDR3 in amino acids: CASRDTSGTACGYTF. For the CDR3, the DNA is TGTGCCAGCAGAGATACTTCCGGGACAGCCTGTGGCTACACCTTC.

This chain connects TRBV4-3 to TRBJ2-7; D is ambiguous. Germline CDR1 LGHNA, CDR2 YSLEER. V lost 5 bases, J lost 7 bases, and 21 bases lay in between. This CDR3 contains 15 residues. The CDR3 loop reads CASSYALAQPMEQYF. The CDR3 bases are TGCGCCAGCAGCTACGCCTTGGCCCAGCCTATGGAGCAGTACTTC.

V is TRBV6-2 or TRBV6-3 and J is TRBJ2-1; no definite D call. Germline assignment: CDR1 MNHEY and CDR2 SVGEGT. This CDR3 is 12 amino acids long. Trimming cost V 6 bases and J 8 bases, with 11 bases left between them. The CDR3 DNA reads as TGTGCCAGCAGGACCAGGACCGATGAGCAGTTCTTC. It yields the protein CASRTRTDEQFF.

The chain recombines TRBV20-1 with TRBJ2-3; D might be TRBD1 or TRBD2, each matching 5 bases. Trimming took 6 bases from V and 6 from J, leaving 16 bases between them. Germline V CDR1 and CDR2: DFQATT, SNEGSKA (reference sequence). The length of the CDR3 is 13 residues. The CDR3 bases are TGCAGTGCAACCCGGCGGGCAGGGGATACGCAGTATTTT. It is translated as CSATRRAGDTQYF.

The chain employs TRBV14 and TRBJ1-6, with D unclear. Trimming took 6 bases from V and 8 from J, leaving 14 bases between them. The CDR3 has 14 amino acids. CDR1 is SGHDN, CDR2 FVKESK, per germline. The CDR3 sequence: CASSTRRGDSPLHF. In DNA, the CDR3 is TGTGCCAGCAGTACTCGACGTGGGGATTCACCCCTCCACTTT.

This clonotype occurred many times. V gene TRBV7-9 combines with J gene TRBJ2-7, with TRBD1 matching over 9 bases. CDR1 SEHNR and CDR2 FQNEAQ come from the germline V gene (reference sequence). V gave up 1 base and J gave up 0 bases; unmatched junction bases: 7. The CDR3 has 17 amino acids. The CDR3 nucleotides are TGTGCCAGCAGCTTAGTACCGGGACAGGGAAGCTCCTACGAGCAGTACTTC. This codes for CASSLVPGQGSSYEQYF.

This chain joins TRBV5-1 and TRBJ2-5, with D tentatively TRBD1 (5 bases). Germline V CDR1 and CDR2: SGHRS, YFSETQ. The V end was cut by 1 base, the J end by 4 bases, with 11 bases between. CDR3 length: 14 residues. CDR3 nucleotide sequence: TGCGCCAGCAGCTTGTATCAGGGCGGAGAGACCCAGTACTTC. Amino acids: CASSLYQGGETQYF.

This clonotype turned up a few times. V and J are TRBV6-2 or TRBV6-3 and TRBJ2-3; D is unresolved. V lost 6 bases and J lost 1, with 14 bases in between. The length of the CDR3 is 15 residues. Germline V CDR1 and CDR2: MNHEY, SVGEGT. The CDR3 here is CASRNQAVRTDTQYF. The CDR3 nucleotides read TGTGCCAGCAGAAACCAAGCCGTACGCACAGATACGCAGTATTTT.

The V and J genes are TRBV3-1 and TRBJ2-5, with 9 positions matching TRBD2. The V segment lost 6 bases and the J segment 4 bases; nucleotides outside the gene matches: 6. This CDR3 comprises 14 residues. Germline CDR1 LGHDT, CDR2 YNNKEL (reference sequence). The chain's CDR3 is CASRQSGGIETQYF. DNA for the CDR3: TGTGCCAGCAGACAGAGCGGGGGGATAGAGACCCAGTACTTC.